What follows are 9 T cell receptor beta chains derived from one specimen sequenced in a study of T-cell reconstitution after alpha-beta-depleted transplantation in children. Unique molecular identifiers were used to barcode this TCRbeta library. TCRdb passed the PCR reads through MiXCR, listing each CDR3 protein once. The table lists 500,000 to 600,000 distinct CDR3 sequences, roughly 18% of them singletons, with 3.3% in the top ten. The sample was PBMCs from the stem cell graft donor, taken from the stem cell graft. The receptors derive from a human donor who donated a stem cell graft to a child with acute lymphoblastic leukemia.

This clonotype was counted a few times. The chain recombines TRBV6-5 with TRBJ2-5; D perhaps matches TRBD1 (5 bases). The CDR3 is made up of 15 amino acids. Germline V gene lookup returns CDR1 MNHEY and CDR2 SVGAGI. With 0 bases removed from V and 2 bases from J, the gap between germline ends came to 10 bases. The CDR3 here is CASSYSGRAQETQYF. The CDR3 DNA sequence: TGTGCCAGCAGTTACTCGGGCAGGGCTCAAGAGACCCAGTACTTC.

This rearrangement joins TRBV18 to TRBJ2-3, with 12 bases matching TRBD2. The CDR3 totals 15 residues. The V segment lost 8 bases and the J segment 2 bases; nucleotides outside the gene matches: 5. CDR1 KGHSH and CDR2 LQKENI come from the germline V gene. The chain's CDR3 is CASLRLAGATDTQYF. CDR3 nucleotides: TGTGCCAGCCTAAGACTAGCGGGAGCCACAGATACGCAGTATTTT. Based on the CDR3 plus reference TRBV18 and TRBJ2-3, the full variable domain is NAGVMQNPRHLVRRRGQEARLRCSPMKGHSHVYWYRQLPEEGLKFMVYLQKENIIDESGMPKERFSAEFPKEGPSILRIQQVVRGDSAAYFCASLRLAGATDTQYFGPGTRLTVL.

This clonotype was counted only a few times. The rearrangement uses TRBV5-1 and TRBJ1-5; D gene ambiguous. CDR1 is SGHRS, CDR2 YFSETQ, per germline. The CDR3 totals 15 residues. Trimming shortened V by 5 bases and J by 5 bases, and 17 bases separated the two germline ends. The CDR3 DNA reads TGCGCCAGCAGTCTGGACGAAACCCCACATCAGCCCCAGCATTTT. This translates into CASSLDETPHQPQHF.

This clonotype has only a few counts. Here the CDR3 DNA reads TGCGCCAGCAGCTTGGGTCTCGGTCAGGGTGAGAATCAGCCCCAGCATTTT. This encodes CASSLGLGQGENQPQHF. This rearrangement joins TRBV5-1 to TRBJ1-5, with D possibly TRBD1 on 5 matching bases. This CDR3 has 17 amino acids. V was cut by 0 bases and J by 4 bases, with 17 bases left in between. Germline CDR1 and CDR2: SGHRS and YFSETQ.

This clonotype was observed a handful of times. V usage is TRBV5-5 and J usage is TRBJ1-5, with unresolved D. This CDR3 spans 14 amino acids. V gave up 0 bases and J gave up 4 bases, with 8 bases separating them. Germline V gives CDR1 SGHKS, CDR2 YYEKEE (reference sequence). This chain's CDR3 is CASSLDQINQPQHF. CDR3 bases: TGTGCCAGCAGCTTGGACCAGATTAATCAGCCCCAGCATTTT.

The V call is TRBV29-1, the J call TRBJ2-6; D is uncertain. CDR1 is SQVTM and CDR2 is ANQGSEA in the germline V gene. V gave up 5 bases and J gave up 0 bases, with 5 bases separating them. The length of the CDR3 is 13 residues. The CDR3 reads CSVSLSGANVLTF. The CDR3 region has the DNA TGCAGCGTTTCCCTCTCTGGGGCCAACGTCCTGACTTTC.

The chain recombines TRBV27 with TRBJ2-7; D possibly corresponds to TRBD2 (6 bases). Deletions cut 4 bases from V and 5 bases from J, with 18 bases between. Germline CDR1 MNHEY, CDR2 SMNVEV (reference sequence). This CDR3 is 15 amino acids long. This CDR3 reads CASSYQGGIGHEQYF. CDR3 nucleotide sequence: TGTGCCAGCAGTTATCAGGGAGGAATTGGGCACGAGCAGTACTTC.

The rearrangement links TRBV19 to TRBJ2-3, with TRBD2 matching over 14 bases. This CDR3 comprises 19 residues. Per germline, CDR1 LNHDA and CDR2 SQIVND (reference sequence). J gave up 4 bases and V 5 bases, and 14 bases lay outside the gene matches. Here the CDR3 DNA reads TGTGCCAGTAGTTTCGGACTAGCGGGAGGCCATACCACGGCAGATACGCAGTATTTT. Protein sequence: CASSFGLAGGHTTADTQYF.

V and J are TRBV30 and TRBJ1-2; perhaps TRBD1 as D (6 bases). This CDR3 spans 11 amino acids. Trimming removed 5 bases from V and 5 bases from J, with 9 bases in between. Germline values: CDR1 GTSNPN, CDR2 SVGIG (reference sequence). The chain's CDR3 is CAWETGYGYTF. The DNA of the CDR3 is TGTGCCTGGGAAACAGGGTATGGCTACACCTTC.